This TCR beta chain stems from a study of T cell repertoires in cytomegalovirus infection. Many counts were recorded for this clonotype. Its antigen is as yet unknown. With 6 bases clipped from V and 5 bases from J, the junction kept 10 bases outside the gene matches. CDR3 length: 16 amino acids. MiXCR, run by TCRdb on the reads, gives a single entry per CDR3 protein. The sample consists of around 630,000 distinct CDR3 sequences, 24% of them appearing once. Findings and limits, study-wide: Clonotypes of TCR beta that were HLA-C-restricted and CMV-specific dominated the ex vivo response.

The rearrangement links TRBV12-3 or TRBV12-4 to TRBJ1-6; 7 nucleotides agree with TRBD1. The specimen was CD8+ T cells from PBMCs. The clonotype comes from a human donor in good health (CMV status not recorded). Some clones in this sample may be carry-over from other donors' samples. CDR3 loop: CASRNGQASNNSPLHF. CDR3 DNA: TGTGCCAGCAGGAATGGACAGGCTTCCAATAATTCACCCCTCCACTTT.